The 26 T cell receptor beta chains presented below share a single source sample, sequenced in a study of blood T cell repertoires in COVID-19 (dated by TCRdb to between 2020 and 2021). Library creation used the immunoSEQ multiplex PCR assay. Sourced from immuneACCESS, this table was stored by TCRdb with only in-frame sequences that have V and J called. A share of the clones is absent; for the studies checked, an unresolved V gene accounts for under half, and the remainder has no known explanation. The sample table records roughly 160,000 clones; around 90% of these occur just once. Roughly 3.9% of the sample is held by the ten biggest clonotypes. Sequenced input: peripheral blood. The receptors here all came from a woman aged 55-75 years who had recovered from COVID-19.

The V call is TRBV24-1, the J call TRBJ1-2; D is unclear. Germline CDR1 and CDR2: KGHDR and SFDVKD. V lost 6 bases and J lost 4, with 8 bases in between. The CDR3 extends over 12 amino acids. The CDR3 sequence is CATSSGIYGYTF. DNA for the CDR3: TGTGCCACCAGTTCGGGAATCTATGGCTACACCTTC.

The chain is built from TRBV5-1 and TRBJ1-1; a weak D match, TRBD1 (5 bases). The CDR3 loop spans 15 amino acids. The germline V gene has CDR1 SGHRS and CDR2 YFSETQ. Trimming stripped 4 bases from V and 5 bases from J, with 18 bases between. CDR3 in amino acids: CASSLGVRGGTEAFF. The CDR3 coding sequence is TGCGCCAGCAGCCTGGGGGTTCGGGGTGGAACTGAAGCTTTCTTT.

The CDR3 DNA sequence: TGTGCCAGTAGTCCGCCGGGGAGGGAGGGGGGTCCCCAGCATTTT. The encoded protein is CASSPPGREGGPQHF. The chain has TRBV19 and TRBJ1-5; maybe TRBD1 (6 bases). Germline V CDR1 and CDR2: LNHDA, SQIVND (reference sequence). The V end was cut by 5 bases, the J end by 10 bases, with 21 bases between. The CDR3 covers 15 residues.

The chain links TRBV19 to TRBJ2-2; TRBD2 matches 10 bases. In germline, CDR1 is LNHDA, CDR2 SQIVND (reference sequence). V lost 6 bases, J lost 5 bases, and 6 bases stayed unmatched. This CDR3 contains 15 residues. The CDR3 nucleotides read TGTGCCAGTAGACCGGGACTAGCGCGTACCGGGGAGCTGTTTTTT. It codes for CASRPGLARTGELFF. Looking up the rest from reference TRBV19 and TRBJ2-2 gives the full variable domain: DGGITQSPKYLFRKEGQNVTLSCEQNLNHDAMYWYRQDPGQGLRLIYYSQIVNDFQKGDIAEGYSVSREKKESFPLTVTSAQKNPTAFYLCASRPGLARTGELFFGEGSRLTVL.

V usage is TRBV2 and J usage is TRBJ2-5; 8 nucleotides agree with TRBD1. The germline V gene has CDR1 SNHLY and CDR2 FYNNEI. This CDR3 is built from 12 residues. Trimming took 9 bases from V and 5 from J; bases not matched to a gene: 5. Here the CDR3 reads CARTDRAETQYF. The CDR3 nucleotides are TGTGCCAGGACGGACAGGGCGGAGACCCAGTACTTC.

V is TRBV6-1 and J is TRBJ2-1; the D is unclear. Trimming removed 0 bases from V and 5 bases from J, with 11 bases in between. Germline values: CDR1 MNHNS, CDR2 SASEGT. The CDR3 has 15 residues. CDR3: CASSEALRSHNEQFF. CDR3 nucleotide sequence: TGTGCCAGCAGTGAAGCGCTGCGGTCCCACAATGAGCAGTTCTTC.

This chain joins TRBV11-3 and TRBJ2-4; TRBD1 might be the D (6 bases). Germline CDR1 SGHNT, CDR2 YENEEA. V was cut by 3 bases and J by 11 bases, with 14 bases left in between. The CDR3 totals 13 residues. The chain's CDR3 is CASSFNDRTVQYF. The CDR3 coding sequence is TGTGCCAGCAGCTTTAATGACCGGACAGTTCAGTACTTC.

The chain is built from TRBV3-1 (or the pseudogene TRBV3-2) and TRBJ1-5; possible D gene TRBD1, 5 bases. V dropped 4 bases and J dropped 2 bases, with 9 bases sitting between them. The CDR3 sequence is 14 residues long. CDR1 is LGHDT, CDR2 YNNKEL, per germline (reference sequence). CDR3 sequence: CASSLGPGNQPQHF. In nucleotides, the CDR3 is TGTGCCAGCAGCCTGGGGCCGGGCAATCAGCCCCAGCATTTT.

V gene TRBV10-3 combines with J gene TRBJ1-5; 7 bases line up with TRBD1. The CDR3 totals 15 residues. With 6 bases clipped from V and 2 bases from J, the junction kept 7 bases outside the gene matches. Germline assignment: CDR1 ENHRY and CDR2 SYGVKD. The CDR3 here is CAISATGERNQPQHF. CDR3 DNA sequence: TGTGCCATCAGCGCTACAGGGGAACGCAATCAGCCCCAGCATTTT.

This clone has a handful of counts. V is TRBV4-1 and J is TRBJ2-7; 7 bases line up with TRBD1. The CDR3 is made up of 15 amino acids. The germline CDR1 and CDR2 sequences are MGHRA and YSYEKL. J lost 3 bases, V lost 4 bases, and 9 bases had no gene match. The CDR3 DNA sequence: TGCGCCAGCAGCCTCCGACAGGGATATAACTACGAGCAGTACTTC. Its translation: CASSLRQGYNYEQYF.

The chain employs TRBV28 and TRBJ1-1; 9 bases match TRBD1. Germline V CDR1 and CDR2: MDHEN, SYDVKM. The CDR3 runs 13 residues. V shed 5 bases, J shed 9 bases, and the junction held 7 bases outside the gene matches. The DNA of the CDR3 is TGTGCCAGCAGTCGATACAGGGGGCAGCAAGCTTTCTTT. The encoded protein is CASSRYRGQQAFF. The full variable domain, completed using reference TRBV28 and TRBJ1-1, is DVKVTQSSRYLVKRTGEKVFLECVQDMDHENMFWYRQDPGLGLRLIYFSYDVKMKEKGDIPEGYSVSREKKERFSLILESASTNQTSMYLCASSRYRGQQAFFGQGTRLTVV.

The chain employs TRBV19 and TRBJ2-2; D gene uncertain. V lost 7 bases, J lost 5 bases, and 8 bases lay in between. Germline-derived CDR1 and CDR2 are LNHDA and SQIVND (reference sequence). The CDR3 loop spans 12 amino acids. The CDR3 region is CASIPGTGELFF. The DNA of the CDR3 is TGTGCCAGTATCCCCGGGACCGGGGAGCTGTTTTTT.

The chain uses TRBV5-1 and TRBJ2-3; no clear D gene. V was pared by 0 bases and J by 2 bases, with 7 bases between. This CDR3 contains 14 residues. Germline loops: CDR1 SGHRS, CDR2 YFSETQ. The CDR3 DNA reads TGCGCCAGCAGCTTGGACGGTTTCACAGATACGCAGTATTTT. The encoded protein is CASSLDGFTDTQYF.

J is TRBJ2-3 and V is TRBV29-1; 8 bases agree with TRBD2. Germline trimming cut 3 bases from V and 5 bases from J; bases unmatched to any gene: 7. The germline V gene encodes CDR1 SQVTM and CDR2 ANQGSEA. CDR3 length: 14 residues. In DNA form, the CDR3 reads TGCAGCGTTGATCGGGCGGGGGGAGGAGATACGCAGTATTTT. It is translated as CSVDRAGGGDTQYF.

The chain uses TRBV5-1 and TRBJ2-2; D gene unclear. The CDR3 extends over 14 amino acids. Trimming cost V 0 bases and J 8 bases, with 11 bases left between them. The germline CDR1 and CDR2 sequences are SGHRS and YFSETQ. The CDR3 region has the DNA TGCGCCAGCAGCTTGGCTCCCACCGAGGGGGAGCTGTTTTTT. Its protein product is CASSLAPTEGELFF.

The J gene is TRBJ2-3, the V gene TRBV3-1 (or the pseudogene TRBV3-2); TRBD1 matches 8 bases. Per germline, CDR1 LGHDT and CDR2 YNNKEL (reference sequence). Trimming cost V 4 bases and J 1 base; bases outside gene matches: 13. The CDR3 totals 18 residues. CDR3 bases: TGTGCCAGCAGCCGGACGCCGGGCGACAGGGGCGGCACAGATACGCAGTATTTT. This codes for CASSRTPGDRGGTDTQYF.

CDR3 sequence: CASITDGNTIYF. In nucleotides, the CDR3 is TGTGCCAGCATAACAGATGGAAACACCATATATTTT. V gene TRBV6-5 combines with J gene TRBJ1-3, with no clear D. This CDR3 is 12 amino acids long. V gave up 7 bases and J gave up 3 bases, with 7 bases separating them. Germline-derived CDR1 and CDR2 are MNHEY and SVGAGI.

The rearrangement uses TRBV3-1 (or the pseudogene TRBV3-2) and TRBJ1-5; D not resolved. The CDR3 totals 14 residues. Trimming stripped 1 base from V and 2 bases from J, with 6 bases between. Germline values: CDR1 LGHDT, CDR2 YNNKEL (reference sequence). CDR3 bases: TGTGCCAGCAGCCAAGGGAGGGGCAATCAGCCCCAGCATTTT. It specifies CASSQGRGNQPQHF.

The V gene is TRBV19, the J gene TRBJ1-6, with D possibly TRBD1 on 6 matching bases. This CDR3 is built from 15 residues. The V gene lost 6 bases and the J gene lost 4 bases, with 13 bases spanning the gap. CDR1 is LNHDA and CDR2 is SQIVND in the germline V gene (reference sequence). The CDR3 DNA sequence: TGTGCCAGTAGCCAACAGGGAACTTATAATTCACCCCTCCACTTT. Residues: CASSQQGTYNSPLHF.

The gene calls are TRBV6-1 and TRBJ2-3; TRBD2 might be the D (6 bases). The CDR3 runs to 15 residues. V was pared by 2 bases and J by 4 bases, with 13 bases between. Germline-derived CDR1 and CDR2 are MNHNS and SASEGT. DNA of the CDR3: TGTGCCAGCAGTGAATCGGGGGAGCCACCAGATACGCAGTATTTT. Protein: CASSESGEPPDTQYF.

V and J are TRBV7-9 and TRBJ2-3, with 7 bases identical to TRBD2. The trim removed 2 bases at V and 2 bases at J, leaving 1 base unmatched. The CDR3 contains 14 residues. Germline CDR1 and CDR2: SEHNR and FQNEAQ (reference sequence). CDR3 in amino acids: CASSLSGVTDTQYF. The CDR3 DNA follows: TGTGCCAGCAGCTTAAGCGGGGTCACAGATACGCAGTATTTT.

By proportion, this clone is medium-sized. The gene calls are TRBV4-1 and TRBJ2-1, with 15 bases aligning to TRBD2. Germline V lookup: CDR1 MGHRA, CDR2 YSYEKL. There are 16 residues in the CDR3. V gave up 1 base and J gave up 7 bases; unmatched junction bases: 2. CDR3 amino acids: CASSQAGTSGGNEQFF. The CDR3 coding sequence is TGCGCCAGCAGCCAAGCCGGGACTAGCGGGGGGAATGAGCAGTTCTTC.

The chain links TRBV9 to TRBJ2-5; D remains ambiguous. With 0 bases removed from V and 1 base from J, the gap between germline ends came to 7 bases. Germline V CDR1 and CDR2: SGDLS, YYNGEE. CDR3 length equals 14 residues. CDR3 sequence reads: CASSVGRSQETQYF. CDR3 coding DNA: TGTGCCAGCAGCGTAGGTCGGAGCCAAGAGACCCAGTACTTC. Complete variable domain (other parts from reference TRBV9 and TRBJ2-5): DSGVTQTPKHLITATGQRVTLRCSPRSGDLSVYWYQQSLDQGLQFLIQYYNGEERAKGNILERFSAQQFPDLHSELNLSSLELGDSALYFCASSVGRSQETQYFGPGTRLLVL.

The chain employs TRBV27 and TRBJ2-1, with D possibly TRBD2 on 5 matching bases. The CDR3 is made up of 14 amino acids. Per germline, CDR1 MNHEY and CDR2 SMNVEV (reference sequence). Trimming removed 7 bases from V and 8 bases from J, with 18 bases in between. CDR3: CASKIEGTGYEQFF. DNA for the CDR3: TGTGCCAGCAAGATCGAGGGAACCGGTTATGAGCAGTTCTTC.

The chain recombines TRBV5-1 with TRBJ1-4; 8 bases line up with TRBD1. V was clipped by 5 bases and J by 6 bases; unmatched bases: 6. The germline CDR1 and CDR2 sequences are SGHRS and YFSETQ. The CDR3 is 14 amino acids. CDR3 sequence: CASSPGQAYEKLFF. The CDR3 DNA is TGCGCCAGCAGTCCGGGACAGGCGTATGAAAAACTGTTTTTT.

The sample holds one count of this clone. The chain has TRBV29-1 and TRBJ1-2; D perhaps matches TRBD1 (5 bases). Trimming took off 7 bases at V and 2 bases at J, with 14 bases between the two ends. This CDR3 comprises 13 residues. Germline assignment: CDR1 SQVTM and CDR2 ANQGSEA. CDR3 loop: CSAATGVNYGYTF. For the CDR3, the DNA is TGCAGCGCAGCCACGGGGGTCAACTATGGCTACACCTTC.